A single T cell receptor beta chain is shown here with its context. This clonotype appeared many times. What this receptor recognizes is not known. No qualities accompany the bases; no much larger clone lies one base away. CDR1 and CDR2 are read off the germline V gene as ENHRY and SYGVKD. Inclusive of the bounding cysteine and phenylalanine, the CDR3 is 16 residues long. Of the read, only the CDR3 DNA is kept; its 48 bases are in frame from base 1. The junction shows trimming of 6 bases on V and 3 bases on J, plus 15 bases between the germline ends. The treatment or condition tag for this specimen amounts to: allogeneic hematopoietic cell transplantation with graft depleted of TCRalphabeta T cells and CD19 B cells. TCRalphabeta/CD19-depleted allogeneic hematopoietic cell grafts were given to the transplant recipients, all of whom were children. The data derive from a study of T-cell reconstitution after alpha-beta-depleted transplantation in children listed by TCRdb under 2016. For the study in its entirety: The study quantitatively tracked T-cell immune reconstitution after TCRalphabeta/CD19-depleted allogeneic hematopoietic cell transplantation in children using TCR repertoire profiling.

Paper-wide results and their limitations: The apparently early alphabetaT-cell count recovery about two months after transplant was reportedly dependent on only several hundred rapidly expanded clones derived from non-depleted graft cells. In some patients, high TCRbeta diversity at day 60 was attributed to recipient T cells and intrathymic progenitors that had survived conditioning. Over the following months the frequencies of hyperexpanded clones went down, and after one year T-cell counts and TCRbeta diversity were mostly credited to newly produced T cells.

To prepare the library, PCR was applied. Sequencing instrument: Illumina HiSeq 2500. TCR library preparation used molecular barcoding, with unique molecular identifiers applied to normalize quantification of the TCRbeta repertoire. The public reads were reanalyzed by TCRdb: fastp trimming at Q25, MiXCR alignment, in-frame beta chains only. All rows with the same CDR3 protein become a single entry with the most common DNA and genes. This sample lists roughly 76,000 distinct CDR3 sequences; approximately 10% were detected once. The leading ten clones occupy less than 15% of the sample. Sample: PBMCs, taken before TCRalphabeta/CD19-depleted stem cell transplant. The chain employs TRBV10-3 and TRBJ2-6; the D gene is perhaps TRBD1, on 7 matching bases. This clonotype was obtained from a boy under 18 with acute myeloid leukemia, due to receive a stem cell transplant. The DNA sequence is as follows: TGTGCCATCAGCTACTCTCAGGGGGGTGGGGCCAACGTCCTGACTTTC. Its amino acids are CAISYSQGGGANVLTF.